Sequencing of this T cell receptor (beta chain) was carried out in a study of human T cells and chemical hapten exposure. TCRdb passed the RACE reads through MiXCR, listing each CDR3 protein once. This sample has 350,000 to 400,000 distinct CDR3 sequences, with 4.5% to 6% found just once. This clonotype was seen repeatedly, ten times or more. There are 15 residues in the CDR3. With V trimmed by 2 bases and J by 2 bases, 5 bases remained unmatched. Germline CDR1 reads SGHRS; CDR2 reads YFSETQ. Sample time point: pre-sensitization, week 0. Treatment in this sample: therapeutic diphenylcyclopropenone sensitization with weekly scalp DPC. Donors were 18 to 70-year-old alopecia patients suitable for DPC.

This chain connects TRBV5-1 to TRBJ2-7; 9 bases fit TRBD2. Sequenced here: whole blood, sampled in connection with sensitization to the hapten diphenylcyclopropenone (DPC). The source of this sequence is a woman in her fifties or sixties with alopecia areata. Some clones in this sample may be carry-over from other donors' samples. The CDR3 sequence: CASSFLAGFTYEQYF. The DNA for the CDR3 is TGCGCCAGCAGCTTTCTAGCGGGGTTTACCTACGAGCAGTACTTC.